A single sample is the source of the 23 T cell receptor beta chains below, sequenced in a study of response to subunit inactivated influenza vaccine. From the RT-PCR reads, TCRdb called clonotypes with MiXCR, one entry per CDR3 protein. The sample lists roughly 700,000 distinct CDR3 sequences, more than 11% occurring once. The specimen comprised PBMCs from blood, sampled around 15 days before vaccination. These receptors were collected from a man aged 50 or older who received an inactivated influenza vaccine.

This clonotype was recorded a few times. It may be a read error: a sequence one base away is much more abundant. This chain links TRBV12-3 or TRBV12-4 with TRBJ1-2; unclear D gene. V dropped 0 bases and J dropped 1 base, with 6 bases sitting between them. The length of the CDR3 is 14 residues. CDR3 nucleotide sequence: TGTGCCAGCAGTTTAGCGCAGTATAACTATGGCTACACCTTC. Its protein is CASSLAQYNYGYTF.

This clonotype was seen a handful of times. The V gene is TRBV4-3, the J gene TRBJ2-1; weak D call: TRBD2 (6 bases). CDR3 length equals 16 residues. Germline CDR1 LGHNA, CDR2 YSLEER. Trimming took off 1 base at V and 4 bases at J, with 14 bases between the two ends. CDR3 amino acids: CASSQARDWGYNEQFF. CDR3 DNA sequence: TGCGCCAGCAGCCAAGCCCGGGACTGGGGGTACAATGAGCAGTTCTTC.

The rearrangement uses TRBV18 and TRBJ2-7; 10 bases match TRBD2. Germline values: CDR1 KGHSH, CDR2 LQKENI. This CDR3 region has 16 residues. V dropped 3 bases and J dropped 3; count of bases not matched to a gene: 8. This chain's CDR3 is CASSPRTSGSFYEQYF. The CDR3 nucleotides read TGTGCCAGCTCACCCCGGACTAGCGGTTCGTTCTACGAGCAGTACTTC.

This clonotype showed up many times. This chain links TRBV4-1 with TRBJ2-1; D ambiguous. V was shortened by 0 bases and J by 4 bases, with 7 bases between the two germline ends. The germline V gene encodes CDR1 MGHRA and CDR2 YSYEKL. This CDR3 spans 14 amino acids. The CDR3 DNA is TGCGCCAGCAGCCAAGATCAAGTATACAATGAGCAGTTCTTC. Protein: CASSQDQVYNEQFF.

This clonotype has ten or more counts. The CDR3 DNA is TGTGCCAGCAGCTCGATAGGACGGCCGTACGAGCAGTACTTC. Translated, it gives CASSSIGRPYEQYF. The genes are TRBV7-6 and TRBJ2-7; D not certain. The CDR3 is 14 residues long. The V end lost 4 bases, the J end lost 4 bases, and 14 bases lay between the germline ends. Germline CDR1 SGHVS, CDR2 FNYEAQ.

This clonotype was counted only a few times. This chain joins TRBV12-3 or TRBV12-4 and TRBJ2-5; tentatively, D is TRBD2 (5 bases). Trimming took 5 bases from V and 4 from J, leaving 8 bases between them. This CDR3 comprises 12 residues. CDR3 residues: CASSHGVETQYF. The CDR3 nucleotides are TGTGCCAGCAGTCACGGGGTAGAGACCCAGTACTTC.

The table lists this clonotype with a few counts. The chain has TRBV12-3 or TRBV12-4 and TRBJ2-7; a possible D gene is TRBD1 (5 bases). V lost 7 bases, J lost 6 bases, and 22 bases lay in between. This CDR3 region has 15 residues. The CDR3 region has the DNA TGTGCCAGCACCCTGGGGCTACCTTCAGGTGGCGAGCAGTACTTC. As protein: CASTLGLPSGGEQYF.

This clonotype showed up many times. The gene calls are TRBV7-8 and TRBJ2-1; no firm D call. The germline V and J ends were trimmed by 0 bases and 10 bases, with 10 bases remaining between them. The CDR3 length is 13 residues. CDR1 SGHVS and CDR2 FQNEAQ come from the germline V gene. DNA for the CDR3: TGTGCCAGCAGCTTAGCGGTAGCCGGAGAGCAGTTCTTC. Its translation: CASSLAVAGEQFF.

This clonotype showed up many times. Compared with germline, one end of the junction differs, possibly owing to a read error. The chain has TRBV12-3 or TRBV12-4 and TRBJ2-1; TRBD2 aligns across 7 bases. The CDR3 has 15 amino acids. The CDR3 protein is CASSLGSGGYNEQFF. The CDR3 DNA follows: TGCGCCAGCAGCTTGGGTTCGGGAGGCTACAATGAGCAGTTCTTC.

A few counts support this clonotype. The chain employs TRBV28 and TRBJ2-1; 9 positions match TRBD2. V shed 6 bases, J shed 0 bases, and the junction held 3 bases outside the gene matches. Germline assignment: CDR1 MDHEN and CDR2 SYDVKM. The CDR3 has 15 amino acids. The CDR3 DNA is TGTGCCAGCAGCCGGACTAGCGTCTCCTACAATGAGCAGTTCTTC. Protein product: CASSRTSVSYNEQFF.

In this sample, this clonotype turned up a few times. This rearrangement joins TRBV7-2 to TRBJ2-3; D is unresolved. CDR1 is SGHTA, CDR2 FQGNSA, per germline. The CDR3 sequence is 13 residues long. V lost 3 bases, J lost 4 bases, and 8 bases lay in between. The CDR3 DNA follows: TGTGCCAGCAGCTTGGACCCAGCAGATACGCAGTATTTT. This sequence encodes CASSLDPADTQYF.

CDR3 nucleotides: TGTGCCAGCGGGGGTCGATACTACAATGAGCAGTTCTTC. Translated: CASGGRYYNEQFF. J is TRBJ2-1 and V is TRBV12-3 or TRBV12-4; D tentatively reads TRBD1 or TRBD2 (5 bases each). This CDR3 is 13 amino acids long. The V gene lost 8 bases and the J gene lost 3 bases, with 11 bases spanning the gap.

In its sample, this clonotype was seen a few times. The chain carries TRBV28 and TRBJ2-1, with TRBD2 identical over 8 bases. V gave up 9 bases and J gave up 5 bases; unmatched junction bases: 9. The germline V gene has CDR1 MDHEN and CDR2 SYDVKM. The CDR3 consists of 14 residues. This CDR3 is CASIGQLADNEQFF. Here the CDR3 DNA reads TGTGCCAGTATAGGGCAACTAGCGGACAATGAGCAGTTCTTC.

V and J are TRBV4-2 and TRBJ1-2; D perhaps matches TRBD1 (6 bases). This CDR3 is built from 15 residues. CDR1 and CDR2 (germline): LGHNA, YNFKEQ. The V gene lost 3 bases and the J gene lost 4 bases, with 15 bases spanning the gap. The CDR3 DNA sequence: TGTGCCAGCAGCCACAGGGGAACAGGCGGCTATGGCTACACCTTC. This encodes CASSHRGTGGYGYTF.

This clonotype was observed a handful of times. J is TRBJ2-3 and V is TRBV4-2, with D possibly being TRBD1 (6 bases). V was clipped by 1 base and J by 0 bases, with 11 bases between them. Germline assignment: CDR1 LGHNA and CDR2 YNFKEQ. CDR3 length equals 16 residues. The CDR3 DNA sequence: TGTGCCAGCAGCCAAGTTAGGACAGCTAGCACAGATACGCAGTATTTT. It specifies CASSQVRTASTDTQYF.

This clonotype showed up just a few times. The rearrangement uses TRBV6-1 and TRBJ2-4; 9 bases are shared with TRBD1. After removal of 5 bases from V and 6 bases from J, the junction contained 8 bases not matched to a gene. The germline CDR1 and CDR2 sequences are MNHNS and SASEGT. The CDR3 length is 15 residues. The CDR3, as DNA: TGTGCCAGCAGTCAGACAGGGGGGCTTGGAAACATTCAGTACTTC. This sequence encodes CASSQTGGLGNIQYF.

This clonotype was seen only a few times. The chain couples TRBV27 to TRBJ2-2; TRBD1 matches 7 bases. Germline values: CDR1 MNHEY, CDR2 SMNVEV (reference sequence). V shed 3 bases and J 4 bases; nucleotides not matched to a gene: 8. The CDR3 has 16 residues. The CDR3 nucleotides are TGTGCCAGCAGTTTGATCGGACAGGCAGGCACCGGGGAGCTGTTTTTT. It translates to CASSLIGQAGTGELFF.

A few counts support this clonotype. The chain links TRBV19 to TRBJ2-1; 9 positions agree with TRBD2. Looked up from germline, CDR1 is LNHDA and CDR2 is SQIVND (reference sequence). This CDR3 comprises 14 residues. J was trimmed by 7 bases and V by 8 bases; bases with no gene match: 9. The DNA for the CDR3 is TGTGCCAGTTCGCGGGAGGGCCCCAGGAATGAGCAGTTCTTC. Amino acids: CASSREGPRNEQFF.

The gene calls are TRBV7-2 and TRBJ2-2; D not certain. V lost 5 bases to trimming and J lost 4 bases, with 14 bases between them. This CDR3 is built from 15 residues. Germline CDR1 and CDR2: SGHTA and FQGNSA. CDR3 amino acids: CASSRGWPGTGELFF. The CDR3, as DNA: TGTGCCAGCAGCCGCGGTTGGCCAGGCACCGGGGAGCTGTTTTTT.

The chain carries TRBV4-3 and TRBJ2-1; D possibly corresponds to TRBD2 (6 bases). Trimming pared 0 bases from V and 7 bases from J, leaving 16 bases between. The CDR3 extends over 16 amino acids. Germline CDR1 is LGHNA and CDR2 is YSLEER. The CDR3 DNA reads TGCGCCAGCAGCCAAGATTTGGCGGGGCGAGGGAATGAGCAGTTCTTC. Translating gives CASSQDLAGRGNEQFF.

This clonotype occurred a few times. The CDR3 loop is CASSRGGSRNTGELFF. Written as DNA, the CDR3 is TGTGCCAGCAGCCGCGGGGGCAGCAGGAACACCGGGGAGCTGTTTTTT. The chain employs TRBV7-2 and TRBJ2-2, with D possibly TRBD2 on 7 matching bases. Trimming pared 5 bases from V and 1 base from J, leaving 14 bases between. The CDR3 extends over 16 amino acids. Germline loops: CDR1 SGHTA, CDR2 FQGNSA.

This clonotype was detected only a few times. The rearrangement uses TRBV7-9 and TRBJ2-7; 8 nucleotides line up with TRBD2. The V segment lost 3 bases and the J segment 4 bases; nucleotides outside the gene matches: 8. The CDR3 runs 15 residues. Germline V gene lookup returns CDR1 SEHNR and CDR2 FQNEAQ (reference sequence). CDR3 DNA sequence: TGTGCCAGCAGCTTGACCGGGGGGGGAAGTTACGAGCAGTACTTC. Translation gives CASSLTGGGSYEQYF.

This clonotype was picked up a small number of times. The rearrangement links TRBV6-1 to TRBJ2-1, with TRBD1 matching 8 bases. From germline, CDR1 is MNHNS and CDR2 SASEGT. V was clipped by 6 bases and J by 4 bases; unmatched bases: 8. The CDR3 extends over 15 amino acids. DNA for the CDR3: TGTGCCAGCAGGTCCGGGACAGGAAAATACAATGAGCAGTTCTTC. Its protein product is CASRSGTGKYNEQFF.